These 16 T cell receptor beta chains were all obtained from the same sample, sequenced in a study of post-analysis software for immune sequencing data. The study's findings and limits: A few TRBV segments appeared more often in patients than in controls, and TRBV5-6, TRBV5-1 and TRBV20-1 were among these.

These receptors have no identified antigens. cDNA libraries for TCR beta contained unique molecular identifiers. One entry per CDR3 protein, called by TCRdb with MiXCR from the PCR reads. Among fewer than 850,000 distinct CDR3 sequences listed, 25% to 30% were seen once. The sample was blood. The source of these receptors is a girl under 18 with multiple sclerosis.

The J gene is TRBJ2-3, the V gene TRBV2; perhaps TRBD2 as D (6 bases). Germline V gene data show CDR1 as SNHLY and CDR2 as FYNNEI. There are 16 residues in the CDR3. The V gene lost 4 bases and the J gene lost 5 bases, with 19 bases spanning the gap. The DNA for the CDR3 is TGTGCCAGCAGTGTTGTGGACCGCCTGGAGGGAGATACGCAGTATTTT. Its translation is CASSVVDRLEGDTQYF.

The J gene is TRBJ1-2, the V gene TRBV12-3 or TRBV12-4, with TRBD1 matching over 9 bases. The CDR3 spans 16 residues. V lost 5 bases to trimming and J lost 8 bases; unmatched junction nucleotides: 15. Here the CDR3 reads CASSHRDREKIGGYTF. The CDR3 DNA reads TGTGCCAGCAGTCATCGGGACAGGGAGAAAATTGGCGGCTACACCTTC.

The V call is TRBV20-1, the J call TRBJ2-3, with D possibly being TRBD1 or TRBD2 (5 bases each). The CDR3 length is 14 residues. Germline values: CDR1 DFQATT, CDR2 SNEGSKA (reference sequence). V was clipped by 1 base and J by 4 bases, with 12 bases between them. The CDR3 DNA is TGCAGTGCTAGAGTGGGGGTCCTCCCAGATACGCAGTATTTT. Encoded protein: CSARVGVLPDTQYF.

The chain links TRBV15 to TRBJ1-2; unclear D gene. The V gene's germline CDR1 is LNHNV and CDR2 YYDKDF (reference sequence). CDR3 length equals 15 residues. The V and J ends lost 1 base and 8 bases respectively, with 17 bases between them. For the CDR3, the DNA is TGTGCCACCAGCAGAGCCTTGGGCCCTGGCCGGGGCTACACCTTC. This encodes CATSRALGPGRGYTF.

This clonotype was found a few times. V usage is TRBV27 and J usage is TRBJ1-6; 7 bases align to TRBD1. The V and J ends lost 5 bases and 0 bases, in that order; junction bases with no gene match: 4. The CDR3 spans 16 residues. Germline V gene data show CDR1 as MNHEY and CDR2 as SMNVEV (reference sequence). DNA of the CDR3: TGTGCCAGCAGTCCACAGGGGCGCTCCTATAATTCACCCCTCCACTTT. As protein: CASSPQGRSYNSPLHF.

This clonotype appeared a few times. The rearrangement joins TRBV5-1 to TRBJ1-1; D uncertain. This CDR3 comprises 13 residues. Trimming cost V 3 bases and J 7 bases, with 13 bases left between them. Germline values: CDR1 SGHRS, CDR2 YFSETQ. CDR3 protein: CASSWAGAGEAFF. CDR3 DNA: TGCGCCAGCAGCTGGGCAGGCGCGGGTGAAGCTTTCTTT.

This clonotype was seen only a few times. The gene calls are TRBV27 and TRBJ2-1; no definite D call. CDR1 is MNHEY and CDR2 is SMNVEV in the germline V gene (reference sequence). The CDR3 loop spans 14 amino acids. Between the trimmed V and J ends, which lost 10 bases and 2 bases, there was a span of 15 bases. CDR3 in amino acids: CATRLEGTYNEQFF. CDR3 DNA: TGTGCCACCCGCCTGGAAGGCACCTACAATGAGCAGTTCTTC.

This clonotype has a handful of counts. This chain connects TRBV28 to TRBJ1-4; D not resolved. The length of the CDR3 is 14 residues. Trimming removed 3 bases at V and 2 bases at J, with 7 bases between. Germline V lookup: CDR1 MDHEN, CDR2 SYDVKM. This CDR3 is CASSFPATNEKLFF. CDR3 bases: TGTGCCAGCAGTTTCCCGGCCACTAATGAAAAACTGTTTTTT. The complete variable domain, with remaining parts taken from reference TRBV28 and TRBJ1-4, reads DVKVTQSSRYLVKRTGEKVFLECVQDMDHENMFWYRQDPGLGLRLIYFSYDVKMKEKGDIPEGYSVSREKKERFSLILESASTNQTSMYLCASSFPATNEKLFFGSGTQLSVL.

As for this clonotype: A junction boundary mismatches the germline segment, possibly from a read error. This sequence joins TRBV7-9 and TRBJ2-3; D ambiguous. This CDR3 region has 15 residues. Germline loops: CDR1 SEHNR, CDR2 FQNEAQ (reference sequence). The chain's CDR3 is CTSSPIRASTDTQYF. The CDR3 DNA is TGTACCAGCAGCCCTATACGGGCCAGCACAGATACGCAGTATTTT.

This clonotype was detected ten times or more. The chain has TRBV29-1 and TRBJ2-1, with TRBD2 matching 9 bases. Germline CDR1 is SQVTM and CDR2 is ANQGSEA. V shed 5 bases and J 7 bases; nucleotides not matched to a gene: 12. The CDR3 sequence is 15 residues long. This CDR3 reads CSVYTGTSSGNEQFF. The CDR3 DNA reads TGCAGCGTTTACACCGGGACTAGCAGCGGGAATGAGCAGTTCTTC.

This clonotype was found once. J is TRBJ2-2 and V is TRBV5-5; a possible D gene is TRBD1 (6 bases). Trimming removed 4 bases at V and 1 base at J, with 11 bases between. Germline CDR1 is SGHKS and CDR2 is YYEKEE (reference sequence). The CDR3 spans 15 residues. The CDR3 sequence is CASSVGHRNTGELFF. The CDR3 DNA sequence: TGTGCCAGCAGCGTGGGACATAGGAACACCGGGGAGCTGTTTTTT. The full variable domain, with the rest looked up from reference TRBV5-5 and TRBJ2-2, is DAGVTQSPTHLIKTRGQQVTLRCSPISGHKSVSWYQQVLGQGPQFIFQYYEKEERGRGNFPDRFSARQFPNYSSELNVNALLLGDSALYLCASSVGHRNTGELFFGEGSRLTVL.

About this clonotype: Sequence at one end of the junction differs from germline and may be a read error. This sequence joins TRBV5-1 and TRBJ2-7; 9 nucleotides line up with TRBD1. CDR3 length: 13 amino acids. The V gene's germline CDR1 is SGHRS and CDR2 YFSETQ. The CDR3 here is CVSSPDRGYEQYF. The CDR3 nucleotides are TGCGTCAGCAGCCCGGACAGGGGCTACGAGCAGTACTTC.

This clonotype has more than one count but fewer than ten. V usage is TRBV3-1 and J usage is TRBJ2-3; tentative D call: TRBD2 (7 bases). Trimming stripped 1 base from V and 1 base from J, with 12 bases between. CDR3 size: 16 residues. Looked up from germline, CDR1 is LGHDT and CDR2 is YNNKEL (reference sequence). This CDR3 reads CASSQGVGGGTDTQYF. The CDR3 DNA sequence: TGTGCCAGCAGCCAAGGCGTAGGGGGGGGCACAGATACGCAGTATTTT.

Of note for this clonotype: Germline is not matched at one junction end, which may reflect a read error. V and J are TRBV20-1 and TRBJ1-2; D is perhaps TRBD1 (6 bases). The CDR3 covers 15 residues. Germline lookup yields CDR1 DFQATT and CDR2 SNEGSKA (reference sequence). The CDR3 is CSARAYAGAKGGCTF. The CDR3 DNA follows: TGCAGTGCTAGAGCGTACGCAGGGGCAAAAGGTGGCTGCACCTTC.

Notes on this clonotype: Possible read error: a much larger clone is one base away. The chain couples TRBV29-1 to TRBJ2-1, with 7 bases fitting TRBD2. CDR1 is SQVTM and CDR2 is ANQGSEA in the germline V gene. The trim removed 3 bases at V and 4 bases at J, leaving 6 bases unmatched. The CDR3 is 14 amino acids. The CDR3 loop is CSVESTSAYNEQFF. The CDR3 DNA is TGCAGCGTTGAGAGTACTAGCGCGTACAATGAGCAGTTCTTC.

The V and J genes are TRBV20-1 and TRBJ2-7; a possible D gene is TRBD2 (6 bases). The CDR3 spans 14 residues. The germline V and J ends were trimmed by 6 bases and 2 bases, with 17 bases remaining between them. The V gene's germline CDR1 is DFQATT and CDR2 SNEGSKA (reference sequence). The CDR3 DNA is TGCAGTGCGCCCAACCTAGCGAGAGCCTACGAGCAGTACTTC. This gives the protein CSAPNLARAYEQYF.